This is a list of T cell receptor beta chains from one sample in a study of TIL therapy for anti-PD-1-resistant metastatic lung cancer. Generated by immunoSEQ multiplex PCR, the TCRdb table keeps only in-frame clones and is missing some. The table includes some 60,000 clones, 70% to 75% detected once. The sequencing used blood, collected at baseline. These receptor sequences come from a person aged 25 to 80 with non-small cell lung cancer. Both conserved end residues are part of each CDR3. The order of the fields is V gene, D gene, clone size, J gene, CDR3 DNA, CDR3 protein. A D gene is named only where the DNA matches it firmly. The size field is filled for only some rows; it gives once, few, many or a size class.

V: TRBV7-2
D: TRBD2
size: once
J: TRBJ2-3
DNA: TGTGCCAGCAGCCCGGGACTAGCGGGGCGAAGCACAGATACGCAGTATTTT
CDR3: CASSPGLAGRSTDTQYF

V: TRBV20-1
D: NA
size: NA
J: TRBJ2-3
DNA: TGCAGTGCCTACACAGATACGCAGTATTTT
CDR3: CSAYTDTQYF

V: TRBV16
D: NA
size: NA
J: TRBJ2-5
DNA: TGTGCCAGCAGCCAATCATCTGGGTACCAAGAGACCCAGTACTTC
CDR3: CASSQSSGYQETQYF

V: TRBV11-3
D: TRBD1
size: NA
J: TRBJ1-2
DNA: TGTGCCAGCAGCCAAAGGACAGGGGGCAACTATGGCTACACCTTC
CDR3: CASSQRTGGNYGYTF

V: TRBV19
D: NA
size: NA
J: TRBJ2-7
DNA: TGTGCCAGTACCCCAGGTACCTTATACGAGCAGTACTTC
CDR3: CASTPGTLYEQYF

V: TRBV5-1
D: NA
size: NA
J: TRBJ1-2
DNA: TGCGCCAGCTCTGGGGGATTTTATGGCTACACCTTC
CDR3: CASSGGFYGYTF

V: TRBV29-1
D: TRBD1
size: few
J: TRBJ1-1
DNA: TGCAGCGGTCGACAGGGGTTGAACACTGAAGCTTTCTTT
CDR3: CSGRQGLNTEAFF

V: TRBV6-5
D: TRBD2
size: NA
J: TRBJ2-7
DNA: TGTGCCACTGGCGGGACTAACTCCTACGAGCAGTACTTC
CDR3: CATGGTNSYEQYF

V: TRBV19
D: TRBD1
size: NA
J: TRBJ1-2
DNA: TGTGCCAGCTCCCTTCTGGCAGACAGGGTCGACACCTTC
CDR3: CASSLLADRVDTF

V: TRBV7-9
D: NA
size: once
J: TRBJ2-5
DNA: TGTGCCAGCAGCTTAGGGCAGGGTGGTCAAGAGACCCAGTACTTC
CDR3: CASSLGQGGQETQYF

V: TRBV7-2
D: TRBD1
size: NA
J: TRBJ2-4
DNA: TGTGCCAGCAGCCTAGGGAGGACAGGGTTAGGAAACATTCAGTACTTC
CDR3: CASSLGRTGLGNIQYF

V: TRBV7-8
D: NA
size: NA
J: TRBJ2-7
DNA: TGTGCCAGCAGCTTGACCCCTCAATCAGTTAGCTACGAGCAGTACTTC
CDR3: CASSLTPQSVSYEQYF

V: TRBV7-2
D: NA
size: NA
J: TRBJ2-5
DNA: TGTGCCAGCAGCTTTTCAGCCCAAGAGACCCAGTACTTC
CDR3: CASSFSAQETQYF

V: TRBV12-5
D: NA
size: NA
J: TRBJ2-6
DNA: TGTGCTAGTGGTTTGGGTTTGGCGACTTACTCTGGGGCCAACGTCCTGACTTTC
CDR3: CASGLGLATYSGANVLTF

V: TRBV6-5
D: NA
size: NA
J: TRBJ1-3
DNA: TGTGCCAGCAGTTACTCGAGCACCGGAAACACCATATATTTT
CDR3: CASSYSSTGNTIYF

V: TRBV5-1
D: NA
size: NA
J: TRBJ1-2
DNA: TGCGCCAGCAGCCAAGATATCCTCCAGGGAGGCTATGGCTACACCTTC
CDR3: CASSQDILQGGYGYTF

V: TRBV28
D: NA
size: few
J: TRBJ1-5
DNA: TGTGCCAGCAGTGGGGCTGGTAGCAATCAGCCCCAGCATTTT
CDR3: CASSGAGSNQPQHF

V: TRBV5-6
D: NA
size: NA
J: TRBJ2-5
DNA: TGTGCCAGCAGCTTGGGAGGAAGGGGTGAGACCCAGTACTTC
CDR3: CASSLGGRGETQYF

V: TRBV15
D: TRBD1
size: few
J: TRBJ2-2
DNA: TGTGCCACCGCCGGACAGGTCGCCGGGGAGCTGTTTTTT
CDR3: CATAGQVAGELFF

V: TRBV28
D: TRBD1
size: NA
J: TRBJ1-1
DNA: TGTGCCAGCAGTGGAGCCGGGACAGGGGGGACTGAAGCTTTCTTT
CDR3: CASSGAGTGGTEAFF

V: TRBV5-4
D: NA
size: NA
J: TRBJ1-2
DNA: TGTGCCAGCAGCAAGGACGGCTATGGCTACACCTTC
CDR3: CASSKDGYGYTF

V: TRBV7-8
D: NA
size: NA
J: TRBJ2-1
DNA: TGTGCCAGCATCGAATATGGGGACCCCAATGAGCAGTTCTTC
CDR3: CASIEYGDPNEQFF

V: TRBV7-2
D: NA
size: NA
J: TRBJ1-1
DNA: TGTGCCAGCAGCTTTTACCGCACCGGATCTGAAGCTTTCTTT
CDR3: CASSFYRTGSEAFF

V: TRBV27
D: TRBD1
size: NA
J: TRBJ2-1
DNA: TGTGCCAGCAGGGGGACAGGGGGCCTCGGCTCCTACAATGAGCAGTTCTTC
CDR3: CASRGTGGLGSYNEQFF

V: TRBV7-2
D: NA
size: NA
J: TRBJ2-6
DNA: TGTGCCAGCAGCACTAACTCTGGGGCCAACGTCCTGACTTTC
CDR3: CASSTNSGANVLTF

V: TRBV27
D: NA
size: NA
J: TRBJ1-5
DNA: TGTGCCAACCCGCCAGGTAAGCCCCAGCATTTT
CDR3: CANPPGKPQHF

V: TRBV29-1
D: TRBD2
size: NA
J: TRBJ2-2
DNA: TGCAGCGTTAAGGGACTAGCGGGACCCACCGGGGAGCTGTTTTTT
CDR3: CSVKGLAGPTGELFF

V: TRBV2
D: NA
size: few
J: TRBJ1-1
DNA: TGTGCCAGCAGTGACCCGGACACTGAAGCTTTCTTT
CDR3: CASSDPDTEAFF

V: TRBV27
D: NA
size: NA
J: TRBJ1-1
DNA: TGTGCCAGCAGTTTATCAGCGGGGGTAGCTTTCTTT
CDR3: CASSLSAGVAFF

V: TRBV4-1
D: NA
size: NA
J: TRBJ1-4
DNA: TGCGCCAGCAGCCAAGAAGGGCAATATAATGAAAAACTGTTTTTT
CDR3: CASSQEGQYNEKLFF

V: TRBV9
D: NA
size: NA
J: TRBJ1-2
DNA: TGTGCCAGCAGCGTAAGGGCCAGCAGCTATGGCTACACCTTC
CDR3: CASSVRASSYGYTF

V: TRBV6-6
D: NA
size: NA
J: TRBJ2-3
DNA: TGTGCCAGCAAAAGACCGGGAAACACAGATACGCAGTATTTT
CDR3: CASKRPGNTDTQYF

V: TRBV7-8
D: NA
size: once
J: TRBJ2-3
DNA: TGTGCCAGCAGCGCTGGGACAGATACGCAGTATTTT
CDR3: CASSAGTDTQYF

V: TRBV9
D: NA
size: NA
J: TRBJ1-1
DNA: TGTGCCAGCAGCGTAGGTCACAGTGGTCGGGGTGGTGAAGCTTTCTTT
CDR3: CASSVGHSGRGGEAFF

V: TRBV5-5
D: NA
size: NA
J: TRBJ1-2
DNA: TGTGCCAGCAGCTTGGACGAAGCTGGACGGACTAACTATGGCTACACCTTC
CDR3: CASSLDEAGRTNYGYTF

V: TRBV5-4
D: NA
size: NA
J: TRBJ1-4
DNA: TGTGCCAGCAGCGGGGAACAGGGCCCTAATGAAAAACTGTTTTTT
CDR3: CASSGEQGPNEKLFF

V: TRBV5-6
D: NA
size: NA
J: TRBJ1-2
DNA: TGTGCCAGCAGCTTGGCCGAAACAGGGAAGGCCCCCTTTTACTATGGCTACACCTTC
CDR3: CASSLAETGKAPFYYGYTF

V: TRBV15
D: NA
size: once
J: TRBJ2-1
DNA: TGTGCCACCAGCAGATTTATGACGGGTGAGCAGTTCTTC
CDR3: CATSRFMTGEQFF

V: TRBV28
D: NA
size: NA
J: TRBJ2-2
DNA: TGTGCCAGCAGTTTAAGGCAATCAGACGGGGAGCTGTTTTTT
CDR3: CASSLRQSDGELFF

V: TRBV7-8
D: TRBD1
size: NA
J: TRBJ2-4
DNA: TGTGCCAGCAGCTTAGCGCGGACAGGGGGCATAACCAAAAACATTCAGTACTTC
CDR3: CASSLARTGGITKNIQYF

V: TRBV11-3
D: NA
size: few
J: TRBJ1-1
DNA: TGTGCCAGCAGCCAACAGGTACAGTCTGAAGCTTTCTTT
CDR3: CASSQQVQSEAFF

V: TRBV2
D: NA
size: NA
J: TRBJ1-1
DNA: TGTGCCAGCGTTAGGGACACGAACACTGAAGCTTTCTTT
CDR3: CASVRDTNTEAFF

V: TRBV6-5
D: TRBD2
size: NA
J: TRBJ2-5
DNA: TGTGCCACCGAGACTAGCGGGGCTTTGAAGACCCAGTACTTC
CDR3: CATETSGALKTQYF

V: TRBV29-1
D: TRBD2
size: NA
J: TRBJ2-3
DNA: TGCAGCGCTTTAGGCGGGGGGGGCACAGATACGCAGTATTTT
CDR3: CSALGGGGTDTQYF

V: TRBV5-1
D: NA
size: NA
J: TRBJ2-4
DNA: TGCGCCAGCAGCTTGGGGGAGACCTTGAGGGGTGACCTAGCCAAAAACATTCAGTACTTC
CDR3: CASSLGETLRGDLAKNIQYF

V: TRBV6-1
D: NA
size: NA
J: TRBJ2-1
DNA: TGTGCCAGCAGTGAAGGGACAGCCACCTACAATGAGCAGTTCTTC
CDR3: CASSEGTATYNEQFF

V: TRBV11-3
D: TRBD2
size: once
J: TRBJ2-5
DNA: TGTGCCAGCAGCATCCGAGTTGGGGAGGAGCGGGGGGTGGTCCAGTACTTC
CDR3: CASSIRVGEERGVVQYF

V: TRBV7-9
D: NA
size: NA
J: TRBJ2-6
DNA: TGTGCCAGCAGCTACGTAGGGACTGGGGCCAACGTCCTGACTTTC
CDR3: CASSYVGTGANVLTF

V: TRBV4-1
D: NA
size: NA
J: TRBJ2-3
DNA: TGCGCCGGGGGGGCTAGTTTTGCAGATACGCAGTATTTT
CDR3: CAGGASFADTQYF

V: TRBV28
D: NA
size: NA
J: TRBJ1-5
DNA: TGTGCCAGCAACCGACAGGCGAATCAGCCCCAGCATTTT
CDR3: CASNRQANQPQHF

V: TRBV5-1
D: TRBD1
size: NA
J: TRBJ2-1
DNA: TGCGCCAGCAGAACGGGACAGGGACACAATGAGCAGTTCTTC
CDR3: CASRTGQGHNEQFF

V: TRBV5-1
D: NA
size: NA
J: TRBJ2-1
DNA: TGCGCCAGCAGCTCCGGGACTGGGGCGGGCTCCTACAATGAGCAGTTCTTC
CDR3: CASSSGTGAGSYNEQFF

V: TRBV6-1
D: NA
size: few
J: TRBJ2-3
DNA: TGTGCCAGCTACGCGGACTCTAGCACAGATACGCAGTATTTT
CDR3: CASYADSSTDTQYF

V: TRBV5-4
D: TRBD1
size: NA
J: TRBJ2-1
DNA: TGTGCCAGCAGCACCGGACAGGGATTCGGTGAGCAGTTCTTC
CDR3: CASSTGQGFGEQFF

V: TRBV6-6
D: TRBD1
size: few
J: TRBJ2-7
DNA: TGTGCCAGCAGTTACACAAAGGACAGGTCCTACGAGCAGTACTTC
CDR3: CASSYTKDRSYEQYF

V: TRBV5-1
D: NA
size: NA
J: TRBJ2-7
DNA: TGCGCCAGCAGCTTCCTACTAGTAGCGGAATACGAGCAGTACTTC
CDR3: CASSFLLVAEYEQYF

V: TRBV11-3
D: NA
size: once
J: TRBJ2-5
DNA: TGTGCCAGCAGCGACTACCAGACCCAGTACTTC
CDR3: CASSDYQTQYF

V: TRBV5-1
D: TRBD2
size: NA
J: TRBJ2-1
DNA: TGCGCCAGCAGCTTGGGAGCGGGGGCCTACAATGAGCAGTTCTTC
CDR3: CASSLGAGAYNEQFF